The 16 T cell receptor beta chains given below trace back to one sample, sequenced in a study of early T cells in non-severe SARS-CoV-2 infection. TCRdb re-analysed the 5' RACE reads in MiXCR, keeping a single row per CDR3 protein. The sample records some 48,000 distinct CDR3 sequences, under 7.5% being singletons. Here the sequenced sample was whole blood, taken at baseline. The receptor source for this set is an adult who was a healthcare worker with PCR-confirmed SARS-CoV-2 infection or an uninfected control (not recorded which).

This clonotype was seen ten or more times. The gene calls are TRBV6-6 and TRBJ2-1, with TRBD2 matching 11 bases. Germline-derived CDR1 and CDR2 are MNHNY and SVGAGI (reference sequence). This CDR3 spans 15 amino acids. J gave up 8 bases and V 6 bases, and 9 bases lay outside the gene matches. As DNA, the CDR3 is TGTGCCAGCAGGCCCGCTAGCGGGAGGTACGATGAGCAGTTCTTC. Encoded protein: CASRPASGRYDEQFF.

Only a few counts were recorded for this clonotype. V usage is TRBV6-6 and J usage is TRBJ1-1, with 7 nucleotides matching TRBD1. The trim removed 7 bases at V and 1 base at J, leaving 9 bases unmatched. From germline, CDR1 is MNHNY and CDR2 SVGAGI (reference sequence). CDR3 length: 15 residues. The CDR3: CASKGGGGRNTEAFF. The CDR3 DNA reads TGTGCCAGCAAGGGGGGAGGGGGCCGGAACACTGAAGCTTTCTTT.

This clonotype was observed at least ten times. The rearrangement links TRBV6-1 to TRBJ2-2, with TRBD1 identical over 9 bases. This CDR3 has 14 amino acids. After removal of 9 bases from V and 4 bases from J, the junction contained 6 bases not matched to a gene. The germline V gene has CDR1 MNHNS and CDR2 SASEGT. For the CDR3, the DNA is TGTGCCAGTAACAGGGGGCAGAGCACCGGGGAGCTGTTTTTT. Protein sequence: CASNRGQSTGELFF.

The sample holds a few counts of this clonotype. This rearrangement joins TRBV5-4 to TRBJ2-5, with a possible D match to TRBD2 (6 bases). Between the trimmed V and J ends, which lost 0 bases and 2 bases, there was a span of 11 bases. The CDR3 has 15 amino acids. CDR1 SGHNT and CDR2 YYREEE come from the germline V gene (reference sequence). This CDR3 is CASSLAGGAQETQYF. CDR3 DNA sequence: TGTGCCAGCAGCTTGGCCGGGGGAGCTCAAGAGACCCAGTACTTC. Full variable domain (rest looked up from reference TRBV5-4 and TRBJ2-5): ETGVTQSPTHLIKTRGQQVTLRCSSQSGHNTVSWYQQALGQGPQFIFQYYREEENGRGNFPPRFSGLQFPNYSSELNVNALELDDSALYLCASSLAGGAQETQYFGPGTRLLVL.

The chain employs TRBV20-1 and TRBJ2-4, with 10 bases that match TRBD2. The CDR3 runs to 14 residues. CDR1 and CDR2 from the germline V gene are DFQATT and SNEGSKA (reference sequence). Losses at the gene ends were 0 bases for V and 6 bases for J; bases not matched to a gene: 2. The CDR3, as DNA: TGCAGTGCTAGAGAGCCTAGCGGGAGAAACATTCAGTACTTC. It encodes CSAREPSGRNIQYF.

This clonotype was counted between two and nine times. This chain joins TRBV5-5 and TRBJ2-2; 12 nucleotides match TRBD2. The germline V gene has CDR1 SGHKS and CDR2 YYEKEE (reference sequence). This CDR3 contains 18 residues. After removal of 1 base from V and 7 bases from J, the junction contained 11 bases not matched to a gene. The CDR3 DNA reads as TGTGCCAGCAGCTTGCGTCTGCTAGCGGGAGGGCCTGGCGGGGAGCTGTTTTTT. Its protein product is CASSLRLLAGGPGGELFF.

The rearrangement links TRBV6-1 to TRBJ1-2; D not certain. Germline V gives CDR1 MNHNS, CDR2 SASEGT. This CDR3 comprises 15 residues. The V gene lost 0 bases and the J gene lost 8 bases, with 16 bases spanning the gap. Here the CDR3 DNA reads TGTGCCAGCAGTGAAGCAGGCAGTGGCCTCGGAGGCTACACCTTC. Translation: CASSEAGSGLGGYTF.

In its sample, this clonotype was seen many times. CDR3 bases: TGTGCCAGCAGTACCACAGGGTACACCGGGGAGCTGTTTTTT. Its translation: CASSTTGYTGELFF. V usage is TRBV12-3 or TRBV12-4 and J usage is TRBJ2-2; D possibly corresponds to TRBD1 (6 bases). The V end was cut by 5 bases, the J end by 3 bases, with 10 bases between. The CDR3 totals 14 residues.

This clonotype was seen many times. The chain joins TRBV7-6 to TRBJ2-1; 10 bases align to TRBD2. This CDR3 is built from 16 residues. CDR1 and CDR2 from the germline V gene are SGHVS and FNYEAQ. The J segment lost 4 bases and the V segment lost 5 bases, leaving 8 bases of the junction unmatched. The CDR3 protein is CASSPGVAGGYNEQFF. CDR3 in DNA: TGTGCCAGCAGCCCGGGGGTAGCGGGAGGTTACAATGAGCAGTTCTTC. The full variable domain, rest sourced from reference TRBV7-6 and TRBJ2-1, is GAGVSQSPRYKVTKRGQDVALRCDPISGHVSLYWYRQALGQGPEFLTYFNYEAQQDKSGLPNDRFSAERPEGSISTLTIQRTEQRDSAMYRCASSPGVAGGYNEQFFGPGTRLTVL.

This clonotype was observed a handful of times. The rearrangement links TRBV7-8 to TRBJ2-7; 7 nucleotides agree with TRBD1. The junction had 7 bases not matched to a gene; V was cut back by 4 bases and J by 7 bases. Germline values: CDR1 SGHVS, CDR2 FQNEAQ. The CDR3 sequence is 13 residues long. The CDR3 spells CASSSGQEGEQYF. CDR3 DNA: TGTGCCAGCAGCTCCGGACAGGAAGGGGAGCAGTACTTC.

The table lists this clonotype with many counts. The V and J genes are TRBV27 and TRBJ1-2; D may be TRBD1 (6 bases). Germline CDR1 reads MNHEY; CDR2 reads SMNVEV (reference sequence). Trimming removed 4 bases at V and 0 bases at J, with 12 bases between. The CDR3 is 15 residues long. The CDR3 loop is CASSSQGRANYGYTF. CDR3 DNA: TGTGCCAGCAGTTCGCAGGGGAGAGCTAACTATGGCTACACCTTC.

This clonotype was seen many times. The V call is TRBV18, the J call TRBJ1-5; no clear D. Germline-derived CDR1 and CDR2 are KGHSH and LQKENI. This CDR3 region has 14 residues. The ends were cut back, 6 bases at V and 2 bases at J, with 11 bases in the middle. The CDR3, as DNA: TGTGCCAGCTCCCAAGGTTCGGGCAATCAGCCCCAGCATTTT. Translated: CASSQGSGNQPQHF.

At least ten counts were recorded for this clonotype. The gene calls are TRBV13 and TRBJ2-1, with 8 bases lining up with TRBD2. J gave up 4 bases and V 5 bases, and 7 bases lay outside the gene matches. CDR1 PRHDT and CDR2 FYEKMQ come from the germline V gene (reference sequence). The CDR3 has 15 amino acids. The CDR3 region has the DNA TGTGCCAGCAGCACTGGGCGGGAGGCGTACAATGAGCAGTTCTTC. Residues: CASSTGREAYNEQFF.

This clonotype was recorded many times. The chain uses TRBV7-9 and TRBJ2-3; possible D gene TRBD2, 5 bases. Deletions cut 4 bases from V and 0 bases from J, with 17 bases between. This CDR3 has 17 residues. Germline values: CDR1 SEHNR, CDR2 FQNEAQ (reference sequence). The CDR3: CASSSRDRHASTDTQYF. The CDR3 coding sequence is TGTGCCAGCAGCTCCCGGGATAGGCACGCTAGCACAGATACGCAGTATTTT.

Many counts were recorded for this clonotype. The V call is TRBV18, the J call TRBJ1-5; D ambiguous. The germline V and J ends were trimmed by 3 bases and 3 bases, with 6 bases remaining between them. CDR3 length equals 13 residues. Germline V gene lookup returns CDR1 KGHSH and CDR2 LQKENI. CDR3 sequence reads: CASSPGNNQPQHF. CDR3 coding DNA: TGTGCCAGCTCACCGGGGAACAATCAGCCCCAGCATTTT.

The genes are TRBV29-1 and TRBJ2-7; 13 nucleotides align to TRBD2. The CDR3 loop spans 11 amino acids. Germline values: CDR1 SQVTM, CDR2 ANQGSEA. The V and J ends lost 6 bases and 9 bases, in that order; junction bases with no gene match: 2. In nucleotides, the CDR3 is TGCAGCGTAGGACTAGCGGGAGTGCAGTACTTC. Protein: CSVGLAGVQYF.